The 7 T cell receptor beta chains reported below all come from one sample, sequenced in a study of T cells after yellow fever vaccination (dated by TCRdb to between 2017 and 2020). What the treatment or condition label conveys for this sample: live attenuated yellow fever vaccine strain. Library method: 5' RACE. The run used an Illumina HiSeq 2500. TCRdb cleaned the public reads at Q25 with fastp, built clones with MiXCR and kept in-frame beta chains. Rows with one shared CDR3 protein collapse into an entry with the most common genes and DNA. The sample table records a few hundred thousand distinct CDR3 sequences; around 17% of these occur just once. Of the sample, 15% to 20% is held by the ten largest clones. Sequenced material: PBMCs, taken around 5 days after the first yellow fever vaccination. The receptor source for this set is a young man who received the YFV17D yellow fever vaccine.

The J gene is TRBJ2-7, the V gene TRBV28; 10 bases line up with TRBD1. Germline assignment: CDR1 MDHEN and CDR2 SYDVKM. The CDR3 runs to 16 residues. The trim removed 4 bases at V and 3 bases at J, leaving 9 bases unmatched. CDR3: CASSSDRGTDNYEQYF. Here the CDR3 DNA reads TGTGCCAGCAGTTCGGACAGGGGGACCGATAACTACGAGCAGTACTTC.

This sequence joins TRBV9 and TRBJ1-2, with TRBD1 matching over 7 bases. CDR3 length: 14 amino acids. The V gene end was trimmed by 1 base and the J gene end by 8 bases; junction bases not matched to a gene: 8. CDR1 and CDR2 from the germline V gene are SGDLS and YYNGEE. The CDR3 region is CASSVTTGESGYTF. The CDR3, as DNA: TGTGCCAGCAGCGTAACTACAGGGGAATCGGGCTACACCTTC.

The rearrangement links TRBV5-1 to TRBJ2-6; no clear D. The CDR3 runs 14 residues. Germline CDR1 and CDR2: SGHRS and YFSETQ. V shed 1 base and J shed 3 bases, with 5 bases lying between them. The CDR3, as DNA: TGCGCCAGCAGCTTGTTGCATGGGGCCAACGTCCTGACTTTC. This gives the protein CASSLLHGANVLTF.

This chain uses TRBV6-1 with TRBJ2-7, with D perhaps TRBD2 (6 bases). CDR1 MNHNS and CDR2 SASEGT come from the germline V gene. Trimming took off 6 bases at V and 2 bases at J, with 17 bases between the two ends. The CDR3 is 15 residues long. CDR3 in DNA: TGTGCCAGCAGCCCCCTCCCCGGGGGAACCTACGAGCAGTACGTC. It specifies CASSPLPGGTYEQYV.

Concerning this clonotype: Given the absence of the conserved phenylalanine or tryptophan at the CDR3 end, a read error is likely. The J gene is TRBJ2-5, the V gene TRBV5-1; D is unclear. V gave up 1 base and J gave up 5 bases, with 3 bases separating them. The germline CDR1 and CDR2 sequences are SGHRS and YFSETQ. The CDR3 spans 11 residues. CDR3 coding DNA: TGCGCCAGCAGCTTGTTCGAGACCCAGTACTTA. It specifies CASSLFETQYL.

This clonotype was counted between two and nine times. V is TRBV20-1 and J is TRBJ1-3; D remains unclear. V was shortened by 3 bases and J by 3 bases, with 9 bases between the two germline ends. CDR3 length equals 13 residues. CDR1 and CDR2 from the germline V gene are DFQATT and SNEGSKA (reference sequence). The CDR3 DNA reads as TGCAGTGCTAGGGCGAGTGATGGAAACACCATATATTTT. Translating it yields CSARASDGNTIYF.

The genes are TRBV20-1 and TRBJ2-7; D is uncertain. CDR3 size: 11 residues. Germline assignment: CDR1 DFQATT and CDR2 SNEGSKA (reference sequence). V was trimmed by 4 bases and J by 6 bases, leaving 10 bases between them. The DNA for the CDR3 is TGCAGTGCTACCCCCGGGCCCGAGCAGTACGTC. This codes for CSATPGPEQYV.